The rows below give T cell receptor beta chains drawn from one sample of a study of beta chain features in type 1 diabetes. Sequencing was performed with immunoSEQ multiplex PCR; in TCRdb, only in-frame clones are kept and a portion is missing. The data contain more than 300,000 clones, 7% to 9% of them singletons. Sequences were obtained from central memory CD4+ T cells from blood. All receptors derive from a woman younger than 30 in good health. CDR3s include the opening cysteine and the closing phenylalanine or tryptophan. The order of the fields is clone size, D gene, V gene, J gene, CDR3 DNA, CDR3 protein. The D gene is left open where the match is weak. The size field is filled for only some rows; it gives once, few, many or a size class.

clone_size: few; d_call: TRBD1; v_call: TRBV11-2; j_call: TRBJ1-5; cdr3_nt: TGTGCCAGCAGCACCCGCGTGACAGGGAAGGGGCAGCCCCAGCATTTT; cdr3_aa: CASSTRVTGKGQPQHF
clone_size: -; d_call: -; v_call: TRBV15; j_call: TRBJ2-7; cdr3_nt: TGTGCCACCAGCAGAGTGGCCGGGAACGAGCAGTACTTC; cdr3_aa: CATSRVAGNEQYF
clone_size: -; d_call: -; v_call: TRBV29-1; j_call: TRBJ2-5; cdr3_nt: TGCAGCGCACGGAGAGGCATTGGGGAGACCCAGTACTTC; cdr3_aa: CSARRGIGETQYF
clone_size: many; d_call: TRBD2; v_call: TRBV10-3; j_call: TRBJ2-1; cdr3_nt: TGTGCCATCAGTGGGACTAGCGGGTGGACCTACAATGAGCAGTTCTTC; cdr3_aa: CAISGTSGWTYNEQFF
clone_size: few; d_call: -; v_call: TRBV5-4; j_call: TRBJ2-7; cdr3_nt: TGTGCCAGCAGCTTGGGTCCCCCGGAATCCTACGAGCAGTACTTC; cdr3_aa: CASSLGPPESYEQYF
clone_size: few; d_call: -; v_call: TRBV7-8; j_call: TRBJ2-7; cdr3_nt: TGTGCCAGCAGCTTCGGTAACGCCTACGAGCAGTACTTC; cdr3_aa: CASSFGNAYEQYF
clone_size: -; d_call: TRBD2; v_call: TRBV10-3; j_call: TRBJ2-7; cdr3_nt: TGTGCCATCATGCCTCTCGCGGGAGGGGGGCAGTACTTC; cdr3_aa: CAIMPLAGGGQYF
clone_size: -; d_call: -; v_call: TRBV7-2; j_call: TRBJ1-1; cdr3_nt: TGTGCCAGCAGCCGACAGGAGAACACTGAAGCTTTCTTT; cdr3_aa: CASSRQENTEAFF
clone_size: many; d_call: TRBD1; v_call: TRBV7-2; j_call: TRBJ2-3; cdr3_nt: TGTGCCAGCAGCCCGAACAGGGGTTCAGATACGCAGTATTTT; cdr3_aa: CASSPNRGSDTQYF
clone_size: few; d_call: -; v_call: TRBV5-1; j_call: TRBJ2-1; cdr3_nt: TGCGCCAGCAGCGAGAGCTCCTACAATGAGCAGTTCTTC; cdr3_aa: CASSESSYNEQFF
clone_size: -; d_call: -; v_call: TRBV5-1; j_call: TRBJ2-1; cdr3_nt: TGCGCCAGCAGCACAGATGGAAGCTCCTACAATGAGCAGTTCTTC; cdr3_aa: CASSTDGSSYNEQFF
clone_size: few; d_call: -; v_call: TRBV7-2; j_call: TRBJ2-5; cdr3_nt: TGTGCCAGCAGCTCCCTGGCCGGTGGGGGGCCACAAGAGACCCAGTACTTC; cdr3_aa: CASSSLAGGGPQETQYF
clone_size: -; d_call: -; v_call: TRBV12-2; j_call: TRBJ2-7; cdr3_nt: TGTGCAAGTCGCTGGAGGGTGCCTAGGCTAGGGGGTCGCGAGCAGTACTTC; cdr3_aa: CASRWRVPRLGGREQYF
clone_size: -; d_call: -; v_call: TRBV18; j_call: TRBJ1-2; cdr3_nt: TGTGCCAGCTCACCACCGACCAGGGACTATGGCTACACCTTC; cdr3_aa: CASSPPTRDYGYTF
clone_size: -; d_call: TRBD2; v_call: TRBV7-2; j_call: TRBJ2-1; cdr3_nt: TGTGCCAGCAGCTCGAGAGCACTAGCGGGTCTCTACAATGAGCAGTTCTTC; cdr3_aa: CASSSRALAGLYNEQFF
clone_size: few; d_call: -; v_call: TRBV2; j_call: TRBJ2-7; cdr3_nt: TGTGCCAGCAGTTTTCAGGGTTACGAGCAGTACTTC; cdr3_aa: CASSFQGYEQYF
clone_size: few; d_call: TRBD1; v_call: TRBV19; j_call: TRBJ2-7; cdr3_nt: TGTGCCAGTAGCCAGGGGACAGGGGGCAACGAGCAGTACTTC; cdr3_aa: CASSQGTGGNEQYF
clone_size: -; d_call: -; v_call: TRBV4-3; j_call: TRBJ2-7; cdr3_nt: TGCGCCAGCAGCCCCCGGGACGGGCCCTACGAGCAGTACTTC; cdr3_aa: CASSPRDGPYEQYF
clone_size: few; d_call: TRBD1; v_call: TRBV6-6; j_call: TRBJ2-7; cdr3_nt: TGTGCCAGCAGTGCGGGACAGGGGAGCTCCTACGAGCAGTACTTC; cdr3_aa: CASSAGQGSSYEQYF
clone_size: -; d_call: -; v_call: TRBV19; j_call: TRBJ2-4; cdr3_nt: TGTGCCAGTAGTTCAAGGACCGGTCTAGCCAAAAACATTCAGTACTTC; cdr3_aa: CASSSRTGLAKNIQYF
clone_size: few; d_call: TRBD2; v_call: TRBV5-1; j_call: TRBJ2-3; cdr3_nt: TGCGCCAGCAGCGAACTAGCGGGAGGTGGCACAGATACGCAGTATTTT; cdr3_aa: CASSELAGGGTDTQYF
clone_size: few; d_call: TRBD1; v_call: TRBV15; j_call: TRBJ2-3; cdr3_nt: TGTGCCACCAGCCTCGGGACAGGGACGGCAGATACGCAGTATTTT; cdr3_aa: CATSLGTGTADTQYF
clone_size: -; d_call: TRBD2; v_call: TRBV29-1; j_call: TRBJ2-5; cdr3_nt: TGCAGCGTCGGGCGGGAGGGCGTAGAGACCCAGTACTTC; cdr3_aa: CSVGREGVETQYF
clone_size: -; d_call: -; v_call: TRBV4-3; j_call: TRBJ1-3; cdr3_nt: TGCGCCAGCAGCCAATATCCTAGGACCTTTGGAAACACCATATATTTT; cdr3_aa: CASSQYPRTFGNTIYF
clone_size: -; d_call: TRBD1; v_call: TRBV28; j_call: TRBJ2-2; cdr3_nt: TGTGCCAGCGGGTTTCTAGGACAGGGTGTCACCGGGGAGCTGTTTTTT; cdr3_aa: CASGFLGQGVTGELFF
clone_size: -; d_call: TRBD2; v_call: TRBV7-2; j_call: TRBJ2-1; cdr3_nt: TGTGCCAGCAGCCTTCTAGCGGGAGGCCTCGATGAGCAGTTCTTC; cdr3_aa: CASSLLAGGLDEQFF
clone_size: -; d_call: TRBD1; v_call: TRBV6-5; j_call: TRBJ2-2; cdr3_nt: TGTGCCAGCAGTTACTCTGACAGGGCGTCCGGGGAGCTGTTTTTT; cdr3_aa: CASSYSDRASGELFF
clone_size: -; d_call: TRBD2; v_call: TRBV6-1; j_call: TRBJ2-3; cdr3_nt: TGTGCCAGCATGTGGACTAGCGGTCCAGATACGCAGTATTTT; cdr3_aa: CASMWTSGPDTQYF
clone_size: -; d_call: -; v_call: TRBV12-5; j_call: TRBJ2-7; cdr3_nt: TGTGCTAGTGGTTTGGTATCAGGGGTCGACGAGCAGTACTTC; cdr3_aa: CASGLVSGVDEQYF
clone_size: few; d_call: -; v_call: TRBV7-2; j_call: TRBJ2-5; cdr3_nt: TGTGCCAGCAGCTTCGGCGGAACCGTTAAACGAGAGACCCAGTACTTC; cdr3_aa: CASSFGGTVKRETQYF
clone_size: few; d_call: -; v_call: TRBV7-9; j_call: TRBJ2-7; cdr3_nt: TGTGCCAGCAGCTTAGGTGAGAACCTTCGCGAGCAGTACTTC; cdr3_aa: CASSLGENLREQYF
clone_size: -; d_call: TRBD2; v_call: TRBV7-9; j_call: TRBJ2-1; cdr3_nt: TGTGCCAGCAGCCGAGGGACTAGCGGTACCTACAATGAGCAGTTCTTC; cdr3_aa: CASSRGTSGTYNEQFF
clone_size: -; d_call: TRBD2; v_call: TRBV29-1; j_call: TRBJ2-3; cdr3_nt: TGCAGCGCTTCCCTCCTAGCGGGAATAGATACGCAGTATTTT; cdr3_aa: CSASLLAGIDTQYF
clone_size: few; d_call: TRBD1; v_call: TRBV6-5; j_call: TRBJ2-1; cdr3_nt: TGTGCCAGCAGCCCCGACAGGGTTAATGAGCAGTTCTTC; cdr3_aa: CASSPDRVNEQFF
clone_size: many; d_call: TRBD1; v_call: TRBV19; j_call: TRBJ2-2; cdr3_nt: TGTGCCAGTAGGCGAGGACAGGGGGATTACACCGGGGAGCTGTTTTTT; cdr3_aa: CASRRGQGDYTGELFF
clone_size: few; d_call: TRBD2; v_call: TRBV6-5; j_call: TRBJ2-1; cdr3_nt: TGTGCCAGCAGGCCCCGGACTAGCGGCCACAATGAGCAGTTCTTC; cdr3_aa: CASRPRTSGHNEQFF
clone_size: many; d_call: -; v_call: TRBV7-8; j_call: TRBJ2-2; cdr3_nt: TGTGCCAGCAGCTGGGGTAACCCGGACACCGGGGAGCTGTTTTTT; cdr3_aa: CASSWGNPDTGELFF
clone_size: -; d_call: -; v_call: TRBV9; j_call: TRBJ2-2; cdr3_nt: TGTGCCAGCAGCATCGCCGGGAACCCCTACACCGGGGAGCTGTTTTTT; cdr3_aa: CASSIAGNPYTGELFF
clone_size: -; d_call: -; v_call: TRBV18; j_call: TRBJ1-1; cdr3_nt: TGTGCCAGCTCACAAGGATTGACTGAAGCTTTCTTT; cdr3_aa: CASSQGLTEAFF
clone_size: few; d_call: TRBD2; v_call: TRBV9; j_call: TRBJ2-3; cdr3_nt: TGTGCCAGCAGCCCGAGTCCTAGCGGGAGCTTTGATACGCAGTATTTT; cdr3_aa: CASSPSPSGSFDTQYF
clone_size: few; d_call: TRBD2; v_call: TRBV7-8; j_call: TRBJ2-7; cdr3_nt: TGTGCCAGCAGCTTAGCGCGTCTAGCGGGAGTGGGTGAGCAGTACTTC; cdr3_aa: CASSLARLAGVGEQYF
clone_size: few; d_call: -; v_call: TRBV6-6; j_call: TRBJ2-5; cdr3_nt: TGTGCCAGCAGTTACTCGAGGGCAGAGACCCAGTACTTC; cdr3_aa: CASSYSRAETQYF
clone_size: -; d_call: TRBD2; v_call: TRBV5-6; j_call: TRBJ2-3; cdr3_nt: TGTGCCAGCAGCTTTAGCGTCGGACTAGCGGGAGAGAGGGCTACGCAGTATTTT; cdr3_aa: CASSFSVGLAGERATQYF
clone_size: -; d_call: -; v_call: TRBV12-2; j_call: TRBJ2-1; cdr3_nt: TGTGCAAGTCGCTTAGCGATACCGCTGACTAGGGGCTCCTACAATGAGCAGTTCTTC; cdr3_aa: CASRLAIPLTRGSYNEQFF
clone_size: few; d_call: -; v_call: TRBV7-2; j_call: TRBJ2-7; cdr3_nt: TGTGCCAGCAGCTCAGGACCAACGGGGTACTACGAGCAGTACTTC; cdr3_aa: CASSSGPTGYYEQYF
clone_size: few; d_call: -; v_call: TRBV5-1; j_call: TRBJ2-6; cdr3_nt: TGCGCCAGCAGCTCCCCTGGGGCCAACGTCCTGACTTTC; cdr3_aa: CASSSPGANVLTF